This T cell receptor beta chain was retrieved from a study of blood T cell repertoires in COVID-19. Study summary: The United States, Italy and Spain supplied acute and convalescent COVID-19 samples. In each case, the material was cDNA or gDNA derived from T cells, B-cell-depleted T cells, or PBMCs.

Trimming removed 6 bases at V and 4 bases at J, with 12 bases between. The CDR3 runs 13 residues. CDR1 MNHEY and CDR2 SVGAGI come from the germline V gene. Per the original methods: Nucleated cell number was recorded as an estimate derived from reference gene primer amplification. Libraries were prepared by immunoSEQ multiplex PCR; TCRdb keeps only in-frame clonotypes and omits some of them. V and J calls plus clone size are reproduced from that table; the DNA served to infer D and trimming. The repertoire has 150,000 to 200,000 clones, 86% of them found once; the top ten carry roughly 3%. The material sequenced was peripheral blood. The chain is built from TRBV6-5 and TRBJ1-2, with D perhaps TRBD1 (5 bases). The TCR comes from a man aged 65 to 85 with acute or convalescent COVID-19. CDR3 residues: CASSIREVYGYTF. CDR3 sequence (DNA): TGTGCCAGCAGCATCAGGGAAGTCTATGGCTACACCTTC.